The TCR beta chain described here comes from a study of cytomegalovirus exposure and HLA in healthy donors. V lost 0 bases, J lost 10 bases, and 15 bases lay in between. The CDR3 is made up of 14 amino acids. Germline V gene lookup returns CDR1 MNHEY and CDR2 SMNVEV (reference sequence). In the PCR, 60 Vbeta and 13 Jbeta primers were used. Profiled with immunoSEQ multiplex PCR; TCRdb holds only in-frame clones, not every one. The sample contains a few hundred thousand clones, around two thirds of which appear only once. Material for sequencing was PBMCs. The source is a female donor in good health and CMV-seronegative. J is TRBJ1-1 and V is TRBV27; the D gene is possibly TRBD1 (5 bases). CDR3 sequence: CASSLSPGLPIAFF. The DNA for the CDR3 is TGTGCCAGCAGTTTATCCCCAGGGTTGCCCATAGCTTTCTTT.